The next 5 T cell receptor beta chains were all read from a single sample in a study of T-cell memory formation after mild COVID-19. Via MiXCR, TCRdb re-called the 5' RACE reads, giving one row per CDR3 protein. The table has 250,000 to 300,000 distinct CDR3 sequences, roughly 18% seen once. The sequenced material came from PBMCs or a T cell subset sorted from them (not recorded which). The receptors here all came from a man aged 18 to 29 who had mild COVID-19 (a few samples of this study predate the infection). Cell type and time point are not known.

This clonotype was seen at least ten times. The gene calls are TRBV5-1 and TRBJ2-1; the D gene is possibly TRBD2 (5 bases). V was trimmed by 4 bases and J by 6 bases, leaving 14 bases between them. CDR1 SGHRS and CDR2 YFSETQ come from the germline V gene. This CDR3 has 14 residues. The CDR3 reads CASSPGRTPNEQFF. The CDR3 DNA reads as TGCGCCAGCAGCCCCGGACGGACTCCCAATGAGCAGTTCTTC.

This clonotype appeared a few times. J is TRBJ1-1 and V is TRBV7-9; no clear D. V lost 8 bases and J 10 bases, leaving 26 bases between the germline ends. The CDR3 extends over 15 amino acids. Germline V gene lookup returns CDR1 SEHNR and CDR2 FQNEAQ (reference sequence). The CDR3 region is CASRPEAAPLGRAFF. In DNA form, the CDR3 reads TGTGCCAGCCGCCCCGAGGCAGCCCCTCTCGGGCGAGCTTTCTTT.

This CDR3 reads CASSLAGSYYGYTF. The DNA of the CDR3 is TGTGCCAGCAGCTTAGCGGGATCCTACTATGGCTACACCTTC. This chain joins TRBV7-8 and TRBJ1-2, with unresolved D. This CDR3 comprises 14 residues. The germline CDR1 and CDR2 sequences are SGHVS and FQNEAQ. V was clipped by 0 bases and J by 3 bases, with 8 bases between them.

This clonotype was counted a few times. CDR3 bases: TGCAGTGCTAGAGTCTCCACAGCCGGGGAGCTGTTTTTT. This encodes CSARVSTAGELFF. The J gene is TRBJ2-2, the V gene TRBV20-1; D gene unclear. The CDR3 contains 13 residues. Trimming stripped 1 base from V and 6 bases from J, with 9 bases between. Germline CDR1 and CDR2: DFQATT and SNEGSKA (reference sequence).

In its sample, this clonotype was seen a few times. The chain links TRBV4-1 to TRBJ2-7; 8 bases match TRBD1. Trimming took 0 bases from V and 6 from J; bases not matched to a gene: 13. The CDR3 contains 17 residues. Germline assignment: CDR1 MGHRA and CDR2 YSYEKL. This chain's CDR3 is CASSQDILGQAKAEQYF. As DNA, the CDR3 is TGCGCCAGCAGCCAAGATATCTTGGGACAGGCCAAGGCCGAGCAGTACTTC.